This T cell receptor beta chain was found in a study of a mutant IDH1 vaccine in newly diagnosed glioma. Looking at the study overall: Receipt of radiotherapy, temozolomide, or both preceded the study, and most received both.

V lost 6 bases and J 8 bases, leaving 16 bases between the germline ends. CDR1 is MDHEN and CDR2 is SYDVKM in the germline V gene. CDR3 length: 13 residues. On this clone: Its antigen is unknown.

The time point here: week 11, during vaccination. With topical imiquimod, each dose of the vaccine consisted of 300 ug of mutant IDH1 20-mer peptide. Study observations and caveats: The occurrence of vaccine-induced immune responses was seen in roughly 93% of patients.

The table came from immunoSEQ multiplex PCR; TCRdb's copy has only in-frame clones and leaves some out. This sample yields 45,000 to 65,000 clones, of which 91% are seen a single time; 2% to 2.5% belongs to the top ten. V and J are TRBV28 and TRBJ1-2; possibly TRBD1 for D (5 bases). This receptor was taken from a man between 45 and 60 years old with glioma. The material was PBMCs, obtained from a glioma patient whose treatment included an IDH1 peptide vaccine. This CDR3 is CASSPPGRGGYTF. The CDR3 DNA reads as TGTGCCAGCAGCCCACCGGGCCGGGGGGGCTACACCTTC.